Here is one T cell receptor beta chain with its context. Its antigen is not identified. Amplification targeted TCR beta CDR3 regions from RNA transcripts. TCR CDR3 underwent first-round RT-PCR with the HTBI primer set. TCRdb used MiXCR to reprocess the multiplex PCR reads, holding one entry per CDR3 protein. The sample lists 300,000 to 450,000 distinct CDR3 sequences; about a sixth were seen once. This sample was included in a study of T cells in Graves' hyperthyroidism and ophthalmopathy. Overall study results and limits: Ophthalmopathy cases were set apart from stable hyperthyroidism by a 13 V-J model.

Germline-derived CDR1 and CDR2 are MNHNS and SASEGT. The CDR3 consists of 12 residues. J lost 6 bases, V lost 6 bases, and 3 bases had no gene match. The clonotype was recovered from a middle-aged woman with Graves' ophthalmopathy. The rearrangement joins TRBV6-1 to TRBJ2-5; 8 bases map to TRBD1. Source material: blood. CDR3 sequence reads: CASRTGEKTQYF. The DNA of the CDR3 is TGTGCCAGCAGGACAGGGGAGAAGACCCAGTACTTC.